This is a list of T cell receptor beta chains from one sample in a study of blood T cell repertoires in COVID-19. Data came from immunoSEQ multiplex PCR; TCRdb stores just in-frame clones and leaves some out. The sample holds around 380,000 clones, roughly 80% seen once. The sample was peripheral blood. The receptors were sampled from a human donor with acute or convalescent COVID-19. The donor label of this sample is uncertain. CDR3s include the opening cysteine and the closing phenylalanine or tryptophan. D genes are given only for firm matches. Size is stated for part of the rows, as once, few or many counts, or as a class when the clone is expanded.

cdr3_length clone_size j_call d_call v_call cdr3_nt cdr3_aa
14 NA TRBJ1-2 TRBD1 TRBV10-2 TGCGCCAGCGGAGAAGGACAGGGGATAGGAGGCTACACCTTC CASGEGQGIGGYTF
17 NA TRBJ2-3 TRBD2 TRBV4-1 TGCGCCAGCAGCCAAGACGCAGCGGGAGGGCCCCAAGATACGCAGTATTTT CASSQDAAGGPQDTQYF
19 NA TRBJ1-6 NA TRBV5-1 TGCGCCAGCAGCTTGGACGGGACTCTTATCGGCTCCTATAATTCACCCCTCCACTTT CASSLDGTLIGSYNSPLHF
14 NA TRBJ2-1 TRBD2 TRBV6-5 TGTGCCAGCAGTTTGGGACTAGCGGGAAATGAGCAGTTCTTC CASSLGLAGNEQFF
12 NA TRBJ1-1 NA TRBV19 TGTGCCAGTAGAGGAGCGAACACTGAAGCTTTCTTT CASRGANTEAFF
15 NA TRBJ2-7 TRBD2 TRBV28 TGTGCCAGCAGGCCCTTTAGCGGGAGTTTCTACGAGCAGTACTTC CASRPFSGSFYEQYF
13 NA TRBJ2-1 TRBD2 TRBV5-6 TGTGCCAGCAGCTTCGGGGGGGTCATTGAGCAGTTCTTC CASSFGGVIEQFF
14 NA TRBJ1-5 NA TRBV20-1 TGCAGTGCTAGTAGTGCGGAGAGGTGGCAGCCCCAGCATTTT CSASSAERWQPQHF
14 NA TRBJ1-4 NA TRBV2 TGTGCCAGCAGGAAGGGGGAGGGTAATGAAAAACTGTTTTTT CASRKGEGNEKLFF
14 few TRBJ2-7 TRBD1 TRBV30 TGTGCCTGGAGTACAGGGGGGATCTCCTACGAGCAGTACTTC CAWSTGGISYEQYF
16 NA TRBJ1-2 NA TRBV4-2 TGTGCCAGCAGCAAAGGTATGGCGTCCGGCCAGGTTGGCTACACCTTC CASSKGMASGQVGYTF
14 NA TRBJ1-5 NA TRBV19 TGTGCCAGTAGTCGGGGGGCGTGGGATCAGCCCCAGCATTTT CASSRGAWDQPQHF
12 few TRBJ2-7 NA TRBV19 TGTGCCAGTAGTGGCATTACCTACGAGCAGTACTTC CASSGITYEQYF
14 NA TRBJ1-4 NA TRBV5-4 TGTGCCAGCAGCTTGAAACAGACCCATGAAAAACTGTTTTTT CASSLKQTHEKLFF
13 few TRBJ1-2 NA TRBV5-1 TGCGCCAGCAGCACGGACAGTAGCTATGGCTACACCTTC CASSTDSSYGYTF
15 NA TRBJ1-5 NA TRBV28 TGTGCCAGCAGTCTAAGGGGTCAGGGCCGTCAGCCCCAGCATTTT CASSLRGQGRQPQHF
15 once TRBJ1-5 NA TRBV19 TGTGCCACCCAAGAAGACAGGCGATACAATCAGCCCCAGCATTTT CATQEDRRYNQPQHF
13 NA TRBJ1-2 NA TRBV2 TGTGCCAGCAGTGACGGGGACACGTATGGCTACACCTTC CASSDGDTYGYTF
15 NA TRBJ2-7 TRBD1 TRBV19 TGTGCCAGTAGTGCCCAGACAGGGAGTGCCTACGAGCAGTACTTC CASSAQTGSAYEQYF
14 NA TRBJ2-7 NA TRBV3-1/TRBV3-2 TGTGCCAGCAGCCACCGACATTACTCCTACGAGCAGTACTTC CASSHRHYSYEQYF
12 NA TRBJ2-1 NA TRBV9 TGTGCCAGCAGCGTCGGACTGAGTGAGCAGTTCTTC CASSVGLSEQFF
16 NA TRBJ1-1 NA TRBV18 TGTGCCAGCTCACCACCGGGGGCGGCAGCGAACACTGAAGCTTTCTTT CASSPPGAAANTEAFF
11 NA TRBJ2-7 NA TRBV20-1 TGCAGTGCTAAAGGGAGAGGCGAGCAGTACTTC CSAKGRGEQYF
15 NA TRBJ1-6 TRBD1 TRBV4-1 TGCGCCAGCAGCCAAGGGGGCGCAGGGGGGTCACCCCTCCACTTT CASSQGGAGGSPLHF
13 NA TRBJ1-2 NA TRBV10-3 TGTGCCATCAGGGTAGAGCCTAACTATGGCTACACCTTC CAIRVEPNYGYTF
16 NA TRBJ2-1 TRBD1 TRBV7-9 TGTGCCAGCAGGCTGTACTCCCAGGGGGCCCATAATGAGCAGTTCTTC CASRLYSQGAHNEQFF
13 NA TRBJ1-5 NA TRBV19 TGTGCCAGTAGTCCTAATATGGTTCAGCCCCAGCATTTT CASSPNMVQPQHF
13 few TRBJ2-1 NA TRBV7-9 TGTGCCAGTGCCCTAGGGGGTTTCAATGAGCAGTTCTTC CASALGGFNEQFF
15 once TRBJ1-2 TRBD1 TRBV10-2 TGCGCCAGCAGTGATGAACAGGGGACCCTCTATGGCTACACCTTC CASSDEQGTLYGYTF
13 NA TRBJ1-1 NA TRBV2 TGTGCCAGCAGTGAATGGGGCCTCACTGAAGCTTTCTTT CASSEWGLTEAFF
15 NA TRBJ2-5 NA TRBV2 TGTGCCAGCAGTGAACGGAGGCTAGTCCTCGAGACCCAGTACTTC CASSERRLVLETQYF
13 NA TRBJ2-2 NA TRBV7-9 TGTGCCAGCAGCCTGACTGCAACCGGGGAGCTGTTTTTT CASSLTATGELFF
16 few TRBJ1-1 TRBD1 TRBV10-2 TGCGCCAGCAGCATCCCCGGGACAGGGAGGAACACTGAAGCTTTCTTT CASSIPGTGRNTEAFF
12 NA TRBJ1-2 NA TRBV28 TGTGCCAGCAGTTCGGAGCTCTATGGCTACACCTTC CASSSELYGYTF
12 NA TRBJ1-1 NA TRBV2 TGTGCCAGTATGACAGTGAACACTGAAGCTTTCTTT CASMTVNTEAFF
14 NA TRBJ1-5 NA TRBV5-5 TGTGCCAGCAGCTCTCAGACAGTAAATCAGCCCCAGCATTTT CASSSQTVNQPQHF
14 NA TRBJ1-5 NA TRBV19 TGTGCCAGTAGTTTAAGGACTGCTTATCAGCCCCAGCATTTT CASSLRTAYQPQHF
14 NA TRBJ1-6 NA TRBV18 TGTGCCAGCTCACCACTGGGGGGGGATTCACCCCTCCACTTT CASSPLGGDSPLHF
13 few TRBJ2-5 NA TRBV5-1 TGCGCCAGCAGCTTACAGGGTGGAGAGACCCAGTACTTC CASSLQGGETQYF
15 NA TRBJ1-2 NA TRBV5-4 TGTGCCAGCAGCTCCCCTCGCCAGGCCGCTTATGGCTACACCTTC CASSSPRQAAYGYTF
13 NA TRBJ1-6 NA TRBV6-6 TGTGCCAGCAGTTACTCGGCCCAGTCACCCCTCCACTTT CASSYSAQSPLHF
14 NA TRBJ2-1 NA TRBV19 TGTGCCAGTAGTATTAGAGGACAGCGCAATGAGCAGTTCTTC CASSIRGQRNEQFF
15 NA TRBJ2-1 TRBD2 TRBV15 TGTGCCACCAGCAGAGTAGCGGGAGGTCACAATGAGCAGTTCTTC CATSRVAGGHNEQFF
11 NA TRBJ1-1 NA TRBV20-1 TGCAGCCTACAGGAAAACACTGAAGCTTTCTTT CSLQENTEAFF
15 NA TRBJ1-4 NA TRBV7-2 TGTGCCAGCAGCTTAGTTGCGGGGGCGCGAGAAAAACTGTTTTTT CASSLVAGAREKLFF